Each of the 10 T cell receptor beta chains below was sequenced from the same sample in a study of blood T cell repertoires in COVID-19. Libraries were prepared by immunoSEQ multiplex PCR; TCRdb keeps only in-frame clonotypes and omits some of them. There are around 190,000 clones in the sample; 80% to 90% occur only once, and roughly 8.6% lies in the top ten. What was sequenced was PBMCs or T cells enriched from blood (not recorded which). Source of these receptors: a young woman who had recovered from COVID-19.

The V gene is TRBV5-8, the J gene TRBJ1-3; possible D gene TRBD1, 6 bases. This CDR3 has 15 amino acids. V gave up 4 bases and J gave up 4 bases, with 15 bases separating them. Germline V gene lookup returns CDR1 SGHTS and CDR2 YDEGEE. CDR3 DNA: TGTGCCAGCAGCCTTCGTACAGGGTCCGGAAACACCATATATTTT. This sequence encodes CASSLRTGSGNTIYF. Full variable domain (outside the CDR3, taken from reference TRBV5-8 and TRBJ1-3): EAGVTQSPTHLIKTRGQQATLRCSPISGHTSVYWYQQALGLGLQFLLWYDEGEERNRGNFPPRFSGRQFPNYSSELNVNALELEDSALYLCASSLRTGSGNTIYFGEGSWLTVV.

V gene TRBV9 combines with J gene TRBJ2-1; D remains ambiguous. With 4 bases removed from V and 7 bases from J, the gap between germline ends came to 18 bases. The CDR3 consists of 15 residues. Germline V lookup: CDR1 SGDLS, CDR2 YYNGEE. In DNA form, the CDR3 reads TGTGCCAGCAGCCCCAGCGTCTGGCACACTAATGAGCAGTTCTTC. It specifies CASSPSVWHTNEQFF.

In this sample, this clone turned up a few times. The chain has TRBV15 and TRBJ1-5, with D unresolved. The CDR3 loop spans 14 amino acids. Trimming removed 6 bases at V and 1 base at J, with 10 bases between. Germline CDR1 is LNHNV and CDR2 is YYDKDF (reference sequence). CDR3 in amino acids: CATSSERSNQPQHF. CDR3 DNA: TGTGCCACCAGTTCCGAGCGGAGCAATCAGCCCCAGCATTTT. Using reference TRBV15 and TRBJ1-5 for the parts outside the CDR3, the full variable domain is DAMVIQNPRYQVTQFGKPVTLSCSQTLNHNVMYWYQQKSSQAPKLLFHYYDKDFNNEADTPDNFQSRRPNTSFCFLDIRSPGLGDTAMYLCATSSERSNQPQHFGDGTRLSIL.

The rearrangement links TRBV18 to TRBJ2-5; 12 nucleotides line up with TRBD2. With V trimmed by 3 bases and J by 4 bases, 6 bases remained unmatched. CDR3 length: 16 residues. The V gene's germline CDR1 is KGHSH and CDR2 LQKENI. The CDR3 loop is CASSPALAGGRETQYF. The CDR3 DNA is TGTGCCAGCTCACCGGCACTAGCGGGGGGAAGAGAGACCCAGTACTTC.

The sample holds a few counts of this clone. The chain couples TRBV10-3 to TRBJ1-2, with D hard to call. The germline V gene has CDR1 ENHRY and CDR2 SYGVKD. Trimming stripped 3 bases from V and 4 bases from J, with 9 bases between. CDR3 length equals 13 residues. The CDR3 DNA follows: TGTGCCATCAGTGACCCTATGAGCTATGGCTACACCTTC. Translating it yields CAISDPMSYGYTF.

The chain joins TRBV27 to TRBJ1-1, with TRBD1 matching over 8 bases. Germline loops: CDR1 MNHEY, CDR2 SMNVEV (reference sequence). This CDR3 comprises 15 residues. Trimming removed 3 bases from V and 0 bases from J; junction bases left unmatched: 3. The CDR3 is CASSFGQGLNTEAFF. Written as DNA, the CDR3 is TGTGCCAGCAGTTTCGGACAGGGCTTGAACACTGAAGCTTTCTTT.

V is TRBV4-1 and J is TRBJ2-7, with 14 nucleotides matching TRBD2. V shed 1 base, J shed 9 bases, and the junction held 14 bases outside the gene matches. Germline CDR1 is MGHRA and CDR2 is YSYEKL. The CDR3 consists of 18 residues. CDR3 sequence: CASSQVDRGTSGSGAQYF. The CDR3 DNA sequence: TGCGCCAGCAGCCAAGTTGACAGGGGGACTAGCGGGAGCGGGGCGCAGTACTTC.

In its sample, this clone was seen many times. The V and J genes are TRBV19 and TRBJ1-5, with a tentative D call TRBD1 (6 bases). Germline loops: CDR1 LNHDA, CDR2 SQIVND (reference sequence). The CDR3 totals 14 residues. Trimming stripped 9 bases from V and 7 bases from J, with 19 bases between. As DNA, the CDR3 is TGTGCCAGCACAAAGACGGGGGGCCAGCAGCCCCAGCATTTT. Translation gives CASTKTGGQQPQHF.

The chain couples TRBV29-1 to TRBJ1-1, with a tentative D call TRBD1 (6 bases). The CDR3 is 12 residues long. The germline V and J ends were trimmed by 0 bases and 4 bases, with 6 bases remaining between them. The germline V gene encodes CDR1 SQVTM and CDR2 ANQGSEA. The CDR3 DNA is TGCAGCGTTGAAGAAGGGGGCACTGAAGCTTTCTTT. The encoded protein is CSVEEGGTEAFF.

This sequence joins TRBV7-9 and TRBJ1-1; tentatively, D is TRBD1 (5 bases). Between the trimmed V and J ends, which lost 0 bases and 10 bases, there was a span of 9 bases. Germline V CDR1 and CDR2: SEHNR, FQNEAQ (reference sequence). The CDR3 loop spans 12 amino acids. Written as DNA, the CDR3 is TGTGCCAGCAGCTTAGCGGGCGGGGGAGCTTTCTTT. Its translation is CASSLAGGGAFF.